The 22 T cell receptor beta chains given below trace back to one sample, sequenced in a study of cytomegalovirus exposure and HLA in healthy donors. The PCR made use of 60 Vbeta and 13 Jbeta primers. Using immunoSEQ multiplex PCR, the repertoire was profiled, and TCRdb retains in-frame clones only, with some absent. The table lists roughly 110,000 clones, 70% to 75% of them singletons, with 2.5% to 3.5% in the top ten. Sequenced material: PBMCs. The receptors stem from a female donor in good health and CMV-seronegative.

The chain joins TRBV27 to TRBJ2-7; perhaps TRBD2 as D (6 bases). Trimming shortened V by 5 bases and J by 3 bases, and 14 bases separated the two germline ends. The length of the CDR3 is 14 residues. Germline V gene data show CDR1 as MNHEY and CDR2 as SMNVEV (reference sequence). The CDR3: CASSPGLLVYEQYF. In DNA form, the CDR3 reads TGTGCCAGCAGTCCGGGACTGCTGGTCTACGAGCAGTACTTC.

Turning to this clone: This same CDR3 is encoded by further DNA sequences in the sample. The chain uses TRBV27 and TRBJ2-7; D not certain. V lost 2 bases, J lost 3 bases, and 8 bases lay in between. This CDR3 is 13 amino acids long. CDR1 MNHEY and CDR2 SMNVEV come from the germline V gene (reference sequence). For the CDR3, the DNA is TGTGCCAGCAGTTTAGGGCAGAGCTACGAGCAGTACTTC. Protein product: CASSLGQSYEQYF.

The V call is TRBV4-1, the J call TRBJ1-2; D is perhaps TRBD1 (6 bases). Germline loops: CDR1 MGHRA, CDR2 YSYEKL. This CDR3 contains 14 residues. V gave up 4 bases and J gave up 8 bases, with 17 bases separating them. The DNA of the CDR3 is TGCGCCAGCAGCCCGACGGGAGGGGGTTGGGGCTACACCTTC. It yields the protein CASSPTGGGWGYTF.

This clone came up a few times. V and J are TRBV4-3 and TRBJ2-6, with D possibly TRBD2 on 5 matching bases. The germline V and J ends were trimmed by 0 bases and 2 bases, with 8 bases remaining between them. This CDR3 contains 16 residues. Germline V CDR1 and CDR2: LGHNA, YSLEER. The CDR3 sequence: CASSQDWTAGANVLTF. CDR3 DNA: TGCGCCAGCAGCCAAGATTGGACTGCTGGGGCCAACGTCCTGACTTTC.

The V and J genes are TRBV9 and TRBJ2-6; 9 nucleotides match TRBD2. CDR3 size: 17 residues. Germline V gives CDR1 SGDLS, CDR2 YYNGEE. J lost 4 bases, V lost 3 bases, and 8 bases had no gene match. CDR3 nucleotide sequence: TGTGCCAGCAGCGCGGCGGGAGGGGCCTTCGGGGCCAACGTCCTGACTTTC. Protein product: CASSAAGGAFGANVLTF.

This clone was seen a handful of times. The CDR3 is CASSPDSWQQPQHF. The CDR3 nucleotides read TGTGCCAGCAGTCCTGACAGTTGGCAACAGCCCCAGCATTTT. The chain carries TRBV7-2 and TRBJ1-5; D may be TRBD1 (5 bases). CDR3 length equals 14 residues. V was shortened by 6 bases and J by 7 bases, with 16 bases between the two germline ends. Germline CDR1 SGHTA, CDR2 FQGNSA.

This rearrangement joins TRBV5-4 to TRBJ2-5; D may be TRBD2 (5 bases). V lost 0 bases, J lost 5 bases, and 11 bases lay in between. Per germline, CDR1 SGHNT and CDR2 YYREEE (reference sequence). The CDR3 is 14 residues long. The CDR3 region is CASSLGRRGETQYF. For the CDR3, the DNA is TGTGCCAGCAGCTTGGGTCGGAGAGGGGAGACCCAGTACTTC. Using reference TRBV5-4 and TRBJ2-5 for the parts outside the CDR3, the full variable domain is ETGVTQSPTHLIKTRGQQVTLRCSSQSGHNTVSWYQQALGQGPQFIFQYYREEENGRGNFPPRFSGLQFPNYSSELNVNALELDDSALYLCASSLGRRGETQYFGPGTRLLVL.

This clone is a singleton in its sample. J is TRBJ2-2 and V is TRBV7-2, with 7 positions matching TRBD2. Germline V gene data show CDR1 as SGHTA and CDR2 as FQGNSA. The CDR3 sequence is 15 residues long. The V segment lost 2 bases and the J segment 6 bases; nucleotides outside the gene matches: 6. The CDR3 reads CASSLYREEAGELFF. CDR3 DNA: TGTGCCAGCAGCTTATACCGGGAGGAGGCCGGGGAGCTGTTTTTT.

The V call is TRBV27, the J call TRBJ1-1; D is undetermined. CDR3 length equals 17 residues. Between the trimmed V and J ends, which lost 2 bases and 2 bases, there was a span of 18 bases. CDR1 and CDR2 from the germline V gene are MNHEY and SMNVEV (reference sequence). CDR3 DNA: TGTGCCAGCAGTTTAATGGGGAGCCGAAGTTATAACACTGAAGCTTTCTTT. Amino acids: CASSLMGSRSYNTEAFF.

V is TRBV10-1 and J is TRBJ2-5; tentative D call: TRBD2 (6 bases). The J call may be faulty, since TRBJ2-7 better matches the DNA end. The CDR3 covers 14 residues. CDR1 is WNHNN, CDR2 SYGVQD, per germline (reference sequence). CDR3 sequence: CASSESGEAHEQYF. Written as DNA, the CDR3 is TGCGCCAGCAGTGAGTCAGGGGAGGCCCACGAGCAGTACTTC.

The chain carries TRBV19 and TRBJ2-3; TRBD2 matches at 10 bases. V shed 5 bases, J shed 4 bases, and the junction held 6 bases outside the gene matches. Germline V gene data show CDR1 as LNHDA and CDR2 as SQIVND (reference sequence). This CDR3 comprises 15 residues. In DNA form, the CDR3 reads TGTGCCAGTAGTTCGCGAGCGGGAGGGGCAGATACGCAGTATTTT. The encoded protein is CASSSRAGGADTQYF.

The chain links TRBV18 to TRBJ1-4, with D perhaps matching TRBD1 (5 bases). The CDR3 extends over 16 amino acids. The ends were cut back, 3 bases at V and 2 bases at J, with 13 bases in the middle. Germline assignment: CDR1 KGHSH and CDR2 LQKENI. CDR3 residues: CASSPWRGHTNEKLFF. DNA of the CDR3: TGTGCCAGCTCACCCTGGAGGGGCCACACTAATGAAAAACTGTTTTTT.

This chain links TRBV29-1 with TRBJ2-1, with TRBD1 matching over 7 bases. CDR3 size: 14 residues. CDR1 is SQVTM, CDR2 ANQGSEA, per germline. J lost 3 bases, V lost 1 base, and 3 bases had no gene match. CDR3 residues: CSVEGQGSYNEQFF. The DNA for the CDR3 is TGCAGCGTTGAAGGACAGGGAAGCTACAATGAGCAGTTCTTC.

This chain connects TRBV2 to TRBJ1-2; D call uncertain. The CDR3 length is 11 residues. Trimming cost V 6 bases and J 2 bases, with 4 bases left between them. Germline CDR1 is SNHLY and CDR2 is FYNNEI. The CDR3 loop is CASRQNYGYTF. CDR3 nucleotide sequence: TGTGCCAGCAGGCAGAACTATGGCTACACCTTC. Looking up the rest from reference TRBV2 and TRBJ1-2 gives the full variable domain: EPEVTQTPSHQVTQMGQEVILRCVPISNHLYFYWYRQILGQKVEFLVSFYNNEISEKSEIFDDQFSVERPDGSNFTLKIRSTKLEDSAMYFCASRQNYGYTFGSGTRLTVV.

This chain joins TRBV4-1 and TRBJ1-4; the D gene is possibly TRBD1 (6 bases). The CDR3 consists of 16 residues. V shed 4 bases and J shed 0 bases, with 12 bases lying between them. The germline V gene has CDR1 MGHRA and CDR2 YSYEKL. The CDR3 DNA reads TGCGCCAGCAGCCGACACTACAGGGCAACTAATGAAAAACTGTTTTTT. It translates to CASSRHYRATNEKLFF.

The V gene is TRBV4-1, the J gene TRBJ2-1, with 8 bases that match TRBD2. Trimming at V came to 1 base and at J to 7 bases, leaving 6 bases not matched to a gene. The germline CDR1 and CDR2 sequences are MGHRA and YSYEKL. The CDR3 is 15 amino acids. The CDR3 DNA reads as TGCGCCAGCAGCCAAGGACTAGCGCTGGGGAATGAGCAGTTCTTC. Translating gives CASSQGLALGNEQFF.

The chain links TRBV2 to TRBJ2-1; perhaps TRBD1 as D (6 bases). Trimming took 0 bases from V and 0 from J, leaving 21 bases between them. Germline V gene data show CDR1 as SNHLY and CDR2 as FYNNEI. CDR3 size: 20 residues. The CDR3 sequence: CASSEARGGTRPSSYNEQFF. CDR3 nucleotides: TGTGCCAGCAGTGAAGCGCGAGGGGGAACCCGCCCAAGCTCCTACAATGAGCAGTTCTTC.

This clone was counted only a few times. The chain recombines TRBV5-4 with TRBJ2-7; 11 nucleotides agree with TRBD1. Germline V gives CDR1 SGHNT, CDR2 YYREEE (reference sequence). Germline trimming cut 1 base from V and 0 bases from J; bases unmatched to any gene: 12. The CDR3 contains 19 residues. The DNA for the CDR3 is TGTGCCAGCAGCTTGTTCGTGGGACAGGGGGTTGCCTCCTCCTACGAGCAGTACTTC. Its protein product is CASSLFVGQGVASSYEQYF.

The rearrangement joins TRBV27 to TRBJ2-2; TRBD2 matches at 7 bases. The CDR3 runs 14 residues. After removal of 3 bases from V and 6 bases from J, the junction contained 4 bases not matched to a gene. Germline V CDR1 and CDR2: MNHEY, SMNVEV (reference sequence). CDR3 amino acids: CASSFGGSSGELFF. CDR3 DNA: TGTGCCAGCAGTTTCGGCGGGAGCTCCGGGGAGCTGTTTTTT.

The table lists this clone with a few counts. The CDR3 DNA reads TGTGCCAGCAGCTTTGGGACTAGAGGGGGTTCCCAAGAGACCCAGTACTTC. Its translation is CASSFGTRGGSQETQYF. This chain links TRBV9 with TRBJ2-5; 8 bases fit TRBD2. CDR1 is SGDLS and CDR2 is YYNGEE in the germline V gene. The V gene end was trimmed by 4 bases and the J gene end by 1 base; junction bases not matched to a gene: 12. The CDR3 length is 17 residues.

For the CDR3, the DNA is TGTGCCAGCAGTACGAGGGGACTGCCTTACGAGCAGTACTTC. Translating it yields CASSTRGLPYEQYF. The chain links TRBV28 to TRBJ2-7; D perhaps matches TRBD2 (6 bases). Trimming shortened V by 5 bases and J by 4 bases, and 15 bases separated the two germline ends. Germline CDR1 MDHEN, CDR2 SYDVKM. The CDR3 runs to 14 residues.

V is TRBV7-8 and J is TRBJ2-5, with 10 bases that match TRBD1. CDR1 SGHVS and CDR2 FQNEAQ come from the germline V gene. V lost 0 bases and J lost 5; bases outside the gene matches: 3. CDR3 length: 15 residues. This CDR3 reads CASSLAGQGWETQYF. CDR3 in DNA: TGTGCCAGCAGCTTAGCGGGACAGGGGTGGGAGACCCAGTACTTC.